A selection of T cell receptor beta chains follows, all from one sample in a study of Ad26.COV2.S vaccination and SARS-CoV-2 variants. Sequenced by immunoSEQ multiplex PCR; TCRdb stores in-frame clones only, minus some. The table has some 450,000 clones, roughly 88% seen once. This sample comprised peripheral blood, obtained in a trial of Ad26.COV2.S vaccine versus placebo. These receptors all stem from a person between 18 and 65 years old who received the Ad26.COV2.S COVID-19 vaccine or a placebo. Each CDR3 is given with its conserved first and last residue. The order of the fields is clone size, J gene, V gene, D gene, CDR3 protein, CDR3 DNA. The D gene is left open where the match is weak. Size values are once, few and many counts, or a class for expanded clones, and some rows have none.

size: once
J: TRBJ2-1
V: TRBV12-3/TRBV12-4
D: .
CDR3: CASSSSSYNEQFF
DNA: TGTGCCAGCAGTTCAAGCTCCTACAATGAGCAGTTCTTC

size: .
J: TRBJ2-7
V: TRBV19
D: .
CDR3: CASSISGIKYEQYF
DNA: TGTGCCAGTAGTATATCAGGGATCAAGTACGAGCAGTACTTC

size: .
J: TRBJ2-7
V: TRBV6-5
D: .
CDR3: CASSPEWRDYEQYF
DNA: TGTGCCAGCAGCCCAGAATGGCGGGACTACGAGCAGTACTTC

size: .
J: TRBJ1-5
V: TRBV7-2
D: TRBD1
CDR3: CASSLALDRGTVSPQHF
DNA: TGTGCCAGCAGCTTAGCCTTGGACAGGGGAACAGTTTCGCCCCAGCATTTT

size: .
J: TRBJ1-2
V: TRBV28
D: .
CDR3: CASSLWRGGNYGYTF
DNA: TGTGCCAGCAGTTTATGGCGAGGGGGTAACTATGGCTACACCTTC

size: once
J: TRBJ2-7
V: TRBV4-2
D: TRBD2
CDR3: CASSPRTSGRVEQYF
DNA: TGTGCCAGCAGCCCCAGGACTAGCGGGAGGGTTGAGCAGTACTTC

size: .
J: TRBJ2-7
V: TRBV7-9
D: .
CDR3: CASSLVPQTGRMHYEQYF
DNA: TGTGCCAGCAGCTTAGTCCCCCAGACGGGCAGGATGCACTACGAGCAGTACTTC

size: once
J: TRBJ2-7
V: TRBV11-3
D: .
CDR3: CASSLVTAPTHYYEQYF
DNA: TGTGCCAGCAGCTTAGTTACGGCTCCTACCCACTACTACGAGCAGTACTTC

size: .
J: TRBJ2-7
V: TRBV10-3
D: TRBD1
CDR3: CAISAGTGGYEQYF
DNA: TGTGCCATCAGTGCCGGGACAGGAGGCTACGAGCAGTACTTC

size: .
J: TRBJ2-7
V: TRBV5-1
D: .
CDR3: CASSLGVRGTGESHEQYF
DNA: TGCGCCAGCAGCTTGGGGGTCAGGGGAACGGGAGAGTCCCACGAGCAGTACTTC

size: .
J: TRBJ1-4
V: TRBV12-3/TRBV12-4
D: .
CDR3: CASSVGANEKLFF
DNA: TGTGCCAGCAGTGTGGGGGCTAATGAAAAACTGTTTTTT

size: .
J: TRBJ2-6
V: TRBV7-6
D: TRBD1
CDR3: CASSFQQGAGANVLTF
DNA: TGTGCCAGCAGCTTCCAACAGGGGGCTGGGGCCAACGTCCTGACTTTC

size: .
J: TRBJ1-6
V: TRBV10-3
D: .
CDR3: CAIGGQQNSPLHF
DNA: TGTGCCATCGGGGGACAACAAAATTCACCCCTCCACTTT

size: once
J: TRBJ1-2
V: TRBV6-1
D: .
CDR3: CASSEWDGYTF
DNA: TGTGCCAGCAGTGAATGGGATGGCTACACCTTC

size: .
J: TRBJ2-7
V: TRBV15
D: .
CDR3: CATGGSYEQYF
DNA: TGTGCCACTGGGGGTAGCTACGAGCAGTACTTC

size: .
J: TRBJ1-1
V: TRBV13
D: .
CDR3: CASSFPGKTEAFF
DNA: TGTGCCAGCAGCTTTCCGGGGAAAACTGAAGCTTTCTTT

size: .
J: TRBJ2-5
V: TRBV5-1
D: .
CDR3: CASSLRDPEKETQYF
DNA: TGCGCCAGCAGCTTACGGGACCCTGAGAAAGAGACCCAGTACTTC

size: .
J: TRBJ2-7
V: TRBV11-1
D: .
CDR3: CASSHKRMRGNEQYF
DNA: TGTGCCAGCAGTCATAAGAGGATGCGCGGGAATGAGCAGTACTTC

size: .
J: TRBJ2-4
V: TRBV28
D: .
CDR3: CASSQTGENIQYF
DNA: TGTGCCAGCAGTCAGACTGGGGAAAACATTCAGTACTTC

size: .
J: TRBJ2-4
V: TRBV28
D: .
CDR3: CASSLRMGPLAKNIQYF
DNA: TGTGCCAGCAGTTTACGGATGGGTCCTCTAGCCAAAAACATTCAGTACTTC

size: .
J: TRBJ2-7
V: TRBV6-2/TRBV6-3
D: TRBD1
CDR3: CASSFDRGGTYEQYF
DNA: TGTGCCAGCAGCTTCGACAGGGGGGGAACCTACGAGCAGTACTTC

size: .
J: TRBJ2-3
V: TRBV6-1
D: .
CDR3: CASSEWWTGTDTQYF
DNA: TGTGCCAGCAGTGAATGGTGGACAGGCACAGATACGCAGTATTTT

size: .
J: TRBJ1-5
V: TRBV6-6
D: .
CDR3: CASSHDRVEQPQHF
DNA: TGTGCCAGCAGTCACGACAGAGTAGAACAGCCCCAGCATTTT

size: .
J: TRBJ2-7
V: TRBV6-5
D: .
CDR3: CASGRGHRLSYEQYF
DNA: TGTGCCAGCGGCCGGGGACACCGACTCTCCTACGAGCAGTACTTC

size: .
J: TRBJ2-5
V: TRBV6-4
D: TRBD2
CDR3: CASSVSFWREWGETQYF
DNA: TGTGCCAGCAGTGTTTCCTTTTGGCGGGAGTGGGGGGAGACCCAGTACTTC

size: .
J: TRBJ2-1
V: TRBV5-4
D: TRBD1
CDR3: CASSLLGGGNNEQFF
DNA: TGTGCCAGCAGCTTGTTAGGGGGCGGTAACAATGAGCAGTTCTTC

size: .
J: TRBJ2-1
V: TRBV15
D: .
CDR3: CATSRDHLGGGIEQFF
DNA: TGTGCCACCAGCAGAGATCATTTGGGGGGCGGGATTGAGCAGTTCTTC

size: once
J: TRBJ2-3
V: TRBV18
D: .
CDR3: CASSPSFGAADLTDTQYF
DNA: TGTGCCAGCTCACCATCGTTCGGGGCGGCGGACCTCACAGATACGCAGTATTTT

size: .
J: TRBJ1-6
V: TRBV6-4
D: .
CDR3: CASSSNRNSPLHF
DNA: TGTGCCAGCAGTAGTAACAGGAATTCACCCCTCCACTTT

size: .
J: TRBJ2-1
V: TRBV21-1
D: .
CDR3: CASSHLPSGRKDYEQFF
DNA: TGTGCCAGCAGCCATCTTCCTAGCGGGAGAAAGGACTATGAGCAGTTCTTC

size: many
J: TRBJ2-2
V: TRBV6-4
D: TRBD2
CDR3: CASSAGTSDTGELFF
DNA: TGTGCCAGCAGTGCCGGGACTAGCGACACCGGGGAGCTGTTTTTT

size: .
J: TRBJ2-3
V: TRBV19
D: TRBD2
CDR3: CASSVGGSTDTQYF
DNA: TGTGCCAGTAGTGTCGGCGGGAGTACAGATACGCAGTATTTT

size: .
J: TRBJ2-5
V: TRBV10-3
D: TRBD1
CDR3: CAISKDRGGQETQYF
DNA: TGTGCCATCAGTAAGGACAGGGGGGGGCAAGAGACCCAGTACTTC

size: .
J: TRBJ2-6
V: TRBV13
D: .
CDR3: CASSLESSGANVLTF
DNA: TGTGCCAGCAGCTTAGAAAGCTCTGGGGCCAACGTCCTGACTTTC

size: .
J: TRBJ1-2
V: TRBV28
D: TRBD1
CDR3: CASSDGQGYYGYTF
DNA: TGTGCCAGCAGTGACGGACAGGGGTACTATGGCTACACCTTC

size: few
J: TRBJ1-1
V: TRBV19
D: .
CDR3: CASRQLTEAFF
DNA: TGTGCCAGCCGACAGCTTACTGAAGCTTTCTTT

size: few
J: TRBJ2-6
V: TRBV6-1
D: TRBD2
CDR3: CASSDGGAGANVLTF
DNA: TGTGCCAGCAGTGATGGGGGGGCTGGGGCCAACGTCCTGACTTTC

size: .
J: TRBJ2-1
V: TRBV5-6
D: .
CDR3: CASSLDYFQLDEQFF
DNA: TGTGCCAGCAGCTTGGACTATTTCCAGTTGGATGAGCAGTTCTTC

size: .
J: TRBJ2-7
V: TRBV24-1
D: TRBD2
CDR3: CATSDPRREGDEQYF
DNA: TGTGCCACCAGTGATCCACGGCGGGAGGGAGACGAGCAGTACTTC

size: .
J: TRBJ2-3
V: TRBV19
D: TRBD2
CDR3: CASSIGGARTDTQYF
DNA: TGTGCCAGTAGTATCGGGGGGGCGAGAACAGATACGCAGTATTTT

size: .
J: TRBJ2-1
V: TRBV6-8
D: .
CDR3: CASSYGQGSNEQFF
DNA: TGTGCCAGCAGTTACGGGCAGGGGTCCAATGAGCAGTTCTTC

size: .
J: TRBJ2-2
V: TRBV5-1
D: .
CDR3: CASSLAPDSTGELFF
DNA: TGCGCCAGCAGCTTGGCCCCGGATAGCACCGGGGAGCTGTTTTTT

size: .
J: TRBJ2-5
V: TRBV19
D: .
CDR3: CASSPGETQYF
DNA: TGTGCCAGTAGTCCCGGAGAGACCCAGTACTTC

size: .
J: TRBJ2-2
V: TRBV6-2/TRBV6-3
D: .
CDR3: CASSRHHTGDTGELFF
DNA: TGTGCCAGCAGCCGACACCACACCGGGGATACCGGGGAGCTGTTTTTT

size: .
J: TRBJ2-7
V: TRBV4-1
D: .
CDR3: CASSQDTGTGKQYF
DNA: TGCGCCAGCAGCCAAGATACCGGGACCGGCAAGCAGTACTTC

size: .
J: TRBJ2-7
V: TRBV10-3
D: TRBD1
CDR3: CAISESRTGASYEQYF
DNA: TGTGCCATCAGTGAGTCCAGGACAGGGGCCTCCTACGAGCAGTACTTC

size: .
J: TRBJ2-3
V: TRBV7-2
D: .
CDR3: CASSLRADTQYF
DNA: TGTGCCAGCAGCCTCAGGGCCGATACGCAGTATTTT

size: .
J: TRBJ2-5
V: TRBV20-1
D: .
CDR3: CSAPLQETQYF
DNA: TGCAGTGCCCCACTCCAAGAGACCCAGTACTTC

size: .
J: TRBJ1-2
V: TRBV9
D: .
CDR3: CASSVFGNFYGYTF
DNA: TGTGCCAGCAGCGTATTTGGGAACTTCTATGGCTACACCTTC

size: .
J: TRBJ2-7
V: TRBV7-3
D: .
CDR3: CASRRPVKSYYEQYF
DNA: TGTGCCAGCAGACGACCCGTGAAATCATACTACGAGCAGTACTTC

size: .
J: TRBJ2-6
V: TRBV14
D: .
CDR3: CASSMVGANVLTF
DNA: TGTGCCAGCAGCATGGTTGGGGCCAACGTCCTGACTTTC

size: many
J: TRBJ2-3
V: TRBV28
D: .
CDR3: CASSRGTISTDTQYF
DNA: TGTGCCAGCTCCAGAGGCACTATTTCAACGGATACGCAGTATTTT

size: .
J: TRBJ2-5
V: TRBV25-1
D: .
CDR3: CASSDSSVETQYF
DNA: TGTGCCAGCAGTGATTCCAGCGTAGAGACCCAGTACTTC

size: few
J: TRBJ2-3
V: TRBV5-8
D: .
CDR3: CASSLTSVVDTQYF
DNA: TGTGCCAGCAGCTTGACTAGTGTGGTGGATACGCAGTATTTT

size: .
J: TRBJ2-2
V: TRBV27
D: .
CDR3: CASSSAAALGELFF
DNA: TGTGCCAGCAGTTCCGCCGCAGCCCTCGGGGAGCTGTTTTTT

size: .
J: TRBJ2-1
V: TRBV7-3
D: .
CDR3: CASSLNAGSYNEQFF
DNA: TGTGCCAGCAGCTTAAATGCAGGCTCCTACAATGAGCAGTTCTTC

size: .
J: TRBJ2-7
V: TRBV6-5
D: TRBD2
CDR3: CASKRGGNEQYF
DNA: TGTGCCAGTAAGAGGGGAGGGAATGAGCAGTACTTC

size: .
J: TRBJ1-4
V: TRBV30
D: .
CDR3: CAWSVRCGWSNEKLFF
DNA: TGTGCCTGGAGTGTACGCTGCGGCTGGTCTAATGAAAAACTGTTTTTT

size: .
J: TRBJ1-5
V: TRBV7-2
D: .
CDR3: CASSPTIQGLGQPQHF
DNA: TGTGCCAGCAGTCCAACCATACAGGGTCTAGGTCAGCCCCAGCATTTT